This paragraph reports one TCR beta chain. This record belongs to a study of control samples from healthy donors and cancer patients. Profiling relied on immunoSEQ multiplex PCR, and the TCRdb table lists in-frame clones only, not all of them. The sample carries about 51,000 clones, approximately 80% recorded once. V lost 1 base, J lost 13 bases, and 14 bases lay in between. Germline V gene lookup returns CDR1 SGHTA and CDR2 FQGNSA. The length of the CDR3 is 13 residues. The receptor was derived from a man in his 70s in good health. The chain joins TRBV7-2 to TRBJ2-1; D ambiguous. What was sequenced was blood. DNA for the CDR3: TGTGCCAGCAGCTTAGGCGCAGGTCCTCACCAGTTCTTC. The encoded protein is CASSLGAGPHQFF.